Listed below are T cell receptor beta chains from one sample, sequenced in a study of blood T cell repertoires in COVID-19. Using immunoSEQ multiplex PCR, the repertoire was profiled, and TCRdb retains in-frame clones only, with some absent. In the table there are 150,000 to 200,000 clones, roughly four fifths of which are singletons. Source material: peripheral blood. The source of these receptors is a woman of 80 years or more with COVID-19, enrolled during active disease. CDR3s include the opening cysteine and the closing phenylalanine or tryptophan. Fields, in order: clone size, D gene, V gene, J gene, CDR3 DNA, CDR3 protein. D genes are given only for firm matches. Where a row states a size, it is once, few, many or the class of an expanded clone; other rows omit it.

>.|.|TRBV7-9|TRBJ1-4
TGTGCCAGCAGCCTTGACAGAAGCAATGAAAAACTGTTTTTT
CASSLDRSNEKLFF
>.|TRBD2|TRBV9|TRBJ2-1
TGTGCCAGCAGCGTAGTGTCGCGATGGACTAGCGGGGCGGGGGATGAGCAGTTCTTC
CASSVVSRWTSGAGDEQFF
>.|TRBD1|TRBV6-5|TRBJ1-1
TGTGCCAGCAACCCCAGACAGGGCCAGGAAGCTTTCTTT
CASNPRQGQEAFF
>.|.|TRBV5-6|TRBJ2-7
TGTGCCAGCAGCTCAGGGTCTGGGGAGCAGTACTTC
CASSSGSGEQYF
>.|.|TRBV12-3/TRBV12-4|TRBJ1-1
TGTGCCAGCAGGCGATTCCAGGGAGGAGAAGCTTTCTTT
CASRRFQGGEAFF
>.|TRBD1|TRBV29-1|TRBJ2-1
TGCAGCGTCCGGGACAGGGTTGTGGGGAGCTCCTACAATGAGCAGTTCTTC
CSVRDRVVGSSYNEQFF
>.|.|TRBV4-3|TRBJ2-1
TGCGCCAGCAGCCACGGGACTCAGTACAATGAGCAGTTCTTC
CASSHGTQYNEQFF
>.|.|TRBV3-1/TRBV3-2|TRBJ1-2
TGTGCCAGCAGCCCTAGCGGAGGACTGGATTACACCTTC
CASSPSGGLDYTF
>.|TRBD2|TRBV28|TRBJ2-1
TGTGCCAGCGCGTGGTTGGTCGTGCGCGGGGGGGCCGGTGAGCAGTTCTTC
CASAWLVVRGGAGEQFF
>.|TRBD1|TRBV5-5|TRBJ1-2
TGTGCCAGCAGCCGACAGGGGAACTATGGCTACACCTTC
CASSRQGNYGYTF
>few|TRBD2|TRBV7-3|TRBJ2-2
TGTGCCAGCAGCGTTACTAGTGGCGGGGGCACCGGGGAGCTGTTTTTT
CASSVTSGGGTGELFF
>once|.|TRBV24-1|TRBJ1-2
TGTGCCACCAGCAGGGAAGGCGGCTACACCTTC
CATSREGGYTF
>few|.|TRBV21-1|TRBJ2-3
TGTGCCAGCAGCAAAGGTAGCTACACAGATACGCAGTATTTT
CASSKGSYTDTQYF
>.|TRBD2|TRBV2|TRBJ2-5
TGTGCCAGCAGCGCAGCGGGAGGGCCTCAAGAGACCCAGTACTTC
CASSAAGGPQETQYF
>few|.|TRBV4-1|TRBJ1-2
TGCGCCAGCAGCCAAGACTGGGTGACATACTACACCTTC
CASSQDWVTYYTF
>.|TRBD2|TRBV11-3|TRBJ2-3
TGTGCCAGCAGCTTCACTAGCGGGAATGCAGATACGCAGTATTTT
CASSFTSGNADTQYF
>once|TRBD1|TRBV27|TRBJ2-2
TGTGCCAGCAGTTTTGGACAGGGGAACACCGGGGAGCTGTTTTTT
CASSFGQGNTGELFF
>few|.|TRBV2|TRBJ2-2
TGTGCCAGCAGTCCTAAGGCAGGGATTGCCGGGGAGCTGTTTTTT
CASSPKAGIAGELFF
>.|TRBD1|TRBV4-2|TRBJ1-2
TGTGCCAGCAGCCAAGGATGGGACAGCGCGTTCTATGGCTACACCTTC
CASSQGWDSAFYGYTF